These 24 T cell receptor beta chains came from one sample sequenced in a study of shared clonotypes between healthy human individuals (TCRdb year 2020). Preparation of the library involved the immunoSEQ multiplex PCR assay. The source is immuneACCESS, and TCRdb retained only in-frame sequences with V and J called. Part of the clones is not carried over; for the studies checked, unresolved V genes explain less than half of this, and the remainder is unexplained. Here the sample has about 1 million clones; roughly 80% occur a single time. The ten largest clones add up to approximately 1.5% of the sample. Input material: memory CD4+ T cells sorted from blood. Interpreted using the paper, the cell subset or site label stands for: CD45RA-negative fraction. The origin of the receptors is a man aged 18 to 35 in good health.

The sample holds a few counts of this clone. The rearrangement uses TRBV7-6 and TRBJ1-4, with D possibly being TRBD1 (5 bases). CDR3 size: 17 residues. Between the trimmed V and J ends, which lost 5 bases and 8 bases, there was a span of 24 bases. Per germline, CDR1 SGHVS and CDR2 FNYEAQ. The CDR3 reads CASSESAGTSYGEKLFF. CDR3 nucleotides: TGTGCCAGCAGCGAGAGCGCAGGGACTAGCTACGGGGAAAAACTGTTTTTT.

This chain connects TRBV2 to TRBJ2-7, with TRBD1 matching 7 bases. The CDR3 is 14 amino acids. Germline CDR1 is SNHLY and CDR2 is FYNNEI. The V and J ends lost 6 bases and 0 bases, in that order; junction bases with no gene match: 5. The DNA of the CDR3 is TGTGCCAGCAGAGCCGGGACAGCCTCCTACGAGCAGTACTTC. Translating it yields CASRAGTASYEQYF. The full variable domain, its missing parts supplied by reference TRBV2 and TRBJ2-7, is EPEVTQTPSHQVTQMGQEVILRCVPISNHLYFYWYRQILGQKVEFLVSFYNNEISEKSEIFDDQFSVERPDGSNFTLKIRSTKLEDSAMYFCASRAGTASYEQYFGPGTRLTVT.

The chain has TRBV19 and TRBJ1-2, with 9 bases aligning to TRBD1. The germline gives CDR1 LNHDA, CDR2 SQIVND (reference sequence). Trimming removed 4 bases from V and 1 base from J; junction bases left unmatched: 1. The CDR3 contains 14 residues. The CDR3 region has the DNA TGTGCCAGTAGTACGACAGGGGGTAACTATGGCTACACCTTC. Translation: CASSTTGGNYGYTF.

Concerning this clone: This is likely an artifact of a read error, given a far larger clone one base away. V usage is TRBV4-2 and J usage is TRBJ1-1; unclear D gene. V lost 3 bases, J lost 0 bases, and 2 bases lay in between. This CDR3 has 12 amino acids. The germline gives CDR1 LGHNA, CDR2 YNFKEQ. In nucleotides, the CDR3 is TGTGCCAGCAGCCAGGTGAACACTGAAGCTTTCTTT. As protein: CASSQVNTEAFF.

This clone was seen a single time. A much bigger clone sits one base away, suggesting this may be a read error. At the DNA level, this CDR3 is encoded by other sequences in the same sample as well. CDR3 in DNA: TGTGCCAGCAGCCCGGGACGGACCTACGAGCAGTACTTC. Amino acid sequence: CASSPGRTYEQYF. The chain recombines TRBV5-6 with TRBJ2-7, with D perhaps matching TRBD1 or TRBD2 (5 bases each). This CDR3 is 13 amino acids long. Trimming removed 4 bases at V and 2 bases at J, with 10 bases between. Germline V gives CDR1 SGHDT, CDR2 YYEEEE.

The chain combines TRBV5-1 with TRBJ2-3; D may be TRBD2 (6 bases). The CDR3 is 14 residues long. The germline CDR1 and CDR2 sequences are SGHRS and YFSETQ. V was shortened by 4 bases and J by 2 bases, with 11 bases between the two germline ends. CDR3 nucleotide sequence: TGCGCCAGCAGCGGCTCGGGGGTCACAGATACGCAGTATTTT. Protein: CASSGSGVTDTQYF.

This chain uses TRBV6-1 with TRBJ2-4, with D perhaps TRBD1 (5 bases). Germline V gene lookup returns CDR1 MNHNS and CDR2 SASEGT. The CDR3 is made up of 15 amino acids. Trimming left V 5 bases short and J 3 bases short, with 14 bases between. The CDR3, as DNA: TGTGCCAGCAGTTGGGCAGGGTTTGACAAAAACATTCAGTACTTC. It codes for CASSWAGFDKNIQYF.

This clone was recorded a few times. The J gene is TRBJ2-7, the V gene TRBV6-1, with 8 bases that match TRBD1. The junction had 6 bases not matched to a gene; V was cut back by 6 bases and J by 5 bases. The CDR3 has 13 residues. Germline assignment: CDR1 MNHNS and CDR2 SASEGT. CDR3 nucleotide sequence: TGTGCCAGCAGGGGGGACAGGAAACACGAGCAGTACTTC. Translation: CASRGDRKHEQYF.

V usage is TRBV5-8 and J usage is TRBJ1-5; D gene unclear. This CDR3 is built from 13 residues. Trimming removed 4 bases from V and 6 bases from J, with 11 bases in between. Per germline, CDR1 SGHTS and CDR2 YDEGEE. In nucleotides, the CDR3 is TGTGCCAGCAGCGCTTTCAAAATTCAGCCCCAGCATTTT. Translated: CASSAFKIQPQHF.

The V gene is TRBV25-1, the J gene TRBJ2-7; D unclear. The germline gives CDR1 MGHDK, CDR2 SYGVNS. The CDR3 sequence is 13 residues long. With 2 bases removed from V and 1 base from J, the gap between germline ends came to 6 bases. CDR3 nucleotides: TGTGCCAGCAGTGAAGTGAATTCCTACGAGCAGTACTTC. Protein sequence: CASSEVNSYEQYF.

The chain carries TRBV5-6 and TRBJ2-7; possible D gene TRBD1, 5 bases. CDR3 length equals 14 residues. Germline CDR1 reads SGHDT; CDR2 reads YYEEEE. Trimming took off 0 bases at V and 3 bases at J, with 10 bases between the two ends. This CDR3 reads CASSLEGEGYEQYF. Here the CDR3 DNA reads TGTGCCAGCAGCTTGGAAGGGGAAGGCTACGAGCAGTACTTC.

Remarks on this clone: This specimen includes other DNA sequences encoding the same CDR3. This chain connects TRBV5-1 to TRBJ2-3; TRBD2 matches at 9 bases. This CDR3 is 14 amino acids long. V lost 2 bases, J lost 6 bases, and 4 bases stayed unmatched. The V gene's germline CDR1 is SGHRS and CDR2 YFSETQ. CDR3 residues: CASSFGLATDTQYF. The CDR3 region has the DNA TGCGCCAGCAGCTTCGGACTAGCGACTGATACGCAGTATTTT.

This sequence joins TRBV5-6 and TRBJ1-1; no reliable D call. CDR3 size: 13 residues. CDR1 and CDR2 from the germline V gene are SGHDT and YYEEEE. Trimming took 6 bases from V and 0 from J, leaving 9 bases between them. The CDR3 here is CASKVLMNTEAFF. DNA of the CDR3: TGTGCCAGCAAAGTGCTGATGAACACTGAAGCTTTCTTT. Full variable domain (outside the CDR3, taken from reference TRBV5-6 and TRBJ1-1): DAGVTQSPTHLIKTRGQQVTLRCSPKSGHDTVSWYQQALGQGPQFIFQYYEEEERQRGNFPDRFSGHQFPNYSSELNVNALLLGDSALYLCASKVLMNTEAFFGQGTRLTVV.

The DNA of the CDR3 is TGTGCCAGCAGCTTAAGGACAGGCCATGAAGCTTTCTTT. Encoded protein: CASSLRTGHEAFF. V is TRBV11-3 and J is TRBJ1-1, with 7 nucleotides matching TRBD1. The CDR3 totals 13 residues. Germline loops: CDR1 SGHNT, CDR2 YENEEA. The V segment lost 2 bases and the J segment 7 bases; nucleotides outside the gene matches: 4.

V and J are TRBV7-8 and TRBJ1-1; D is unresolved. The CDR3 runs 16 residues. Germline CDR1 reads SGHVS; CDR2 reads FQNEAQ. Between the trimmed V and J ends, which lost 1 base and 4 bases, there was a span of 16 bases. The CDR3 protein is CASSLDRGGSGTEAFF. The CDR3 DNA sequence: TGTGCCAGCAGCTTAGATCGGGGTGGCAGCGGCACTGAAGCTTTCTTT.

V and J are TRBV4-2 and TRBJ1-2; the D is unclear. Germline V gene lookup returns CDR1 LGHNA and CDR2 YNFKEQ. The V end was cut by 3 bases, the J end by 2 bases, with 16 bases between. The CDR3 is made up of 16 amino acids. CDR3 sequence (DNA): TGTGCCAGCAGCCAGGGAGGGAAAGCTACAAACTATGGCTACACCTTC. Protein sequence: CASSQGGKATNYGYTF.

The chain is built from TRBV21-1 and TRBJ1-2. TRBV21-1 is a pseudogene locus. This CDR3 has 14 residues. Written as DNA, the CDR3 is TGTGCCAGCACCACGCCGGGGATTAACTATGGCTACACCTTC. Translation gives CASTTPGINYGYTF.

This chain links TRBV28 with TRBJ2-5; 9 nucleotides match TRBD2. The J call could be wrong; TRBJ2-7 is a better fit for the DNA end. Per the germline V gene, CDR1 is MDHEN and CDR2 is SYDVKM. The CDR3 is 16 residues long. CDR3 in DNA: TGTGCCAGCAGTTTAGCCCCGGCTAGCGGGATATACGAGCAGTACTTC. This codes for CASSLAPASGIYEQYF.

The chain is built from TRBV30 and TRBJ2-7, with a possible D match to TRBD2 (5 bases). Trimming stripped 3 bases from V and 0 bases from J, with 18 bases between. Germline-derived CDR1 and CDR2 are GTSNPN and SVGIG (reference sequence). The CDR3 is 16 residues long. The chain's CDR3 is CAWRPQTTGFSYEQYF. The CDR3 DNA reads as TGTGCCTGGAGGCCGCAAACCACGGGGTTCTCCTACGAGCAGTACTTC.

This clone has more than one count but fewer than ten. CDR3 amino acids: CASSLARIRLAGDTDTQYF. The CDR3 DNA follows: TGTGCCAGCAGCTTAGCAAGAATTCGACTAGCGGGAGATACAGATACGCAGTATTTT. The V call is TRBV7-2, the J call TRBJ2-3, with 12 bases that match TRBD2. The germline V gene encodes CDR1 SGHTA and CDR2 FQGNSA. CDR3 length: 19 amino acids. V dropped 0 bases and J dropped 3; count of bases not matched to a gene: 10.

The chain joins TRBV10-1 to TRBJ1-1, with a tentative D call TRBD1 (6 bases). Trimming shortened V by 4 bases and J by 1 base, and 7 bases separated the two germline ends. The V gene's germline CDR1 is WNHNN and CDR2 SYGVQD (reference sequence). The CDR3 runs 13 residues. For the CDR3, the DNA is TGCGCCAGCAGTGGACAGGAGAACACTGAAGCTTTCTTT. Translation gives CASSGQENTEAFF.

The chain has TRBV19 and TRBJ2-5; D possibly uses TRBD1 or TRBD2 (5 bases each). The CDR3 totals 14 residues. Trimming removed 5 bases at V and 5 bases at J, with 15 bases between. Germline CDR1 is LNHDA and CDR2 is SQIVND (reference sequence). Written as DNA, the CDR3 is TGTGCCAGTAGTGGGGGTGGGTTGAGGGAGACCCAGTACTTC. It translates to CASSGGGLRETQYF. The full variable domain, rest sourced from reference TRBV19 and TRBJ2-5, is DGGITQSPKYLFRKEGQNVTLSCEQNLNHDAMYWYRQDPGQGLRLIYYSQIVNDFQKGDIAEGYSVSREKKESFPLTVTSAQKNPTAFYLCASSGGGLRETQYFGPGTRLLVL.

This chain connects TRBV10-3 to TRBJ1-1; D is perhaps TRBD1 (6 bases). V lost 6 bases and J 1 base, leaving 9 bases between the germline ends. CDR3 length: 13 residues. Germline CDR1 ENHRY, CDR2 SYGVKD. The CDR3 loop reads CAISRQENTEAFF. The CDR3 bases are TGTGCCATCAGCAGACAGGAGAACACTGAAGCTTTCTTT.

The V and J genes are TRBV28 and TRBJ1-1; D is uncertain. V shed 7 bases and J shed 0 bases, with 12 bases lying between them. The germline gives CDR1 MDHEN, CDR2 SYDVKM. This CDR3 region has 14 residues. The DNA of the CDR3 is TGTGCCAGCACCCGCCCGGCACTGAACACTGAAGCTTTCTTT. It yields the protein CASTRPALNTEAFF.